Below are 24 T cell receptor beta chains sequenced from a single sample in a study of PD-1 blockade in mismatch repair-deficient tumors. The protocol was immunoSEQ multiplex PCR, while the TCRdb copy is restricted to in-frame clones and leaves out a portion. Altogether 60,000 to 70,000 clones are present, approximately 88% being singletons, with the ten largest covering around 14%. The input for sequencing was peripheral blood, taken 52 weeks after starting pembrolizumab. The origin of the receptors is an adult with mismatch repair-deficient cancer.

This chain uses TRBV7-9 with TRBJ2-2, with D perhaps TRBD1 (6 bases). The CDR3 has 16 residues. V was cut by 1 base and J by 2 bases, with 11 bases left in between. Germline V gene data show CDR1 as SEHNR and CDR2 as FQNEAQ (reference sequence). The CDR3 is CASSLVWGQNTGELFF. The CDR3 region has the DNA TGTGCCAGCAGCTTAGTCTGGGGACAAAACACCGGGGAGCTGTTTTTT.

V and J are TRBV6-1 and TRBJ1-2, with unresolved D. The germline V and J ends were trimmed by 7 bases and 2 bases, with 11 bases remaining between them. Germline CDR1 reads MNHNS; CDR2 reads SASEGT. The CDR3 is 13 residues long. For the CDR3, the DNA is TGTGCCAGCAAAGGCACAGAGAACTATGGCTACACCTTC. Translation: CASKGTENYGYTF.

This clone is a singleton in its sample. The chain's CDR3 is CASSPISNTGELFF. The CDR3 nucleotides read TGTGCCAGCAGCCCAATTAGTAACACCGGGGAGCTGTTTTTT. The rearrangement uses TRBV6-1 and TRBJ2-2; D gene ambiguous. CDR1 and CDR2 (germline): MNHNS, SASEGT. V lost 6 bases to trimming and J lost 2 bases, with 10 bases between them. The CDR3 is 14 residues long.

The chain links TRBV5-8 to TRBJ2-5, with D possibly matching TRBD2 (5 bases). V was shortened by 4 bases and J by 2 bases, with 12 bases between the two germline ends. The CDR3 sequence is 14 residues long. Germline lookup yields CDR1 SGHTS and CDR2 YDEGEE. CDR3 in DNA: TGTGCCAGCAGCCATGGACGGGATCAAGAGACCCAGTACTTC. Its protein product is CASSHGRDQETQYF.

This clone appeared once. The rearrangement joins TRBV4-3 to TRBJ2-1; tentatively, D is TRBD1 (6 bases). Germline assignment: CDR1 LGHNA and CDR2 YSLEER. V gave up 3 bases and J gave up 0 bases, with 6 bases separating them. The CDR3 has 14 residues. As DNA, the CDR3 is TGCGCCAGCAGCCAGGACAGCTCCTACAATGAGCAGTTCTTC. Protein product: CASSQDSSYNEQFF.

The chain joins TRBV2 to TRBJ2-2, with TRBD2 matching over 8 bases. Germline trimming cut 5 bases from V and 2 bases from J; bases unmatched to any gene: 7. Looked up from germline, CDR1 is SNHLY and CDR2 is FYNNEI. This CDR3 region has 16 residues. The CDR3 sequence: CASSSSLADNTGELFF. The CDR3, as DNA: TGTGCCAGCAGTTCCTCACTAGCGGATAACACCGGGGAGCTGTTTTTT. Drawing the rest from reference TRBV2 and TRBJ2-2, the complete variable domain is EPEVTQTPSHQVTQMGQEVILRCVPISNHLYFYWYRQILGQKVEFLVSFYNNEISEKSEIFDDQFSVERPDGSNFTLKIRSTKLEDSAMYFCASSSSLADNTGELFFGEGSRLTVL.

The chain joins TRBV7-9 to TRBJ1-2; a weak D match, TRBD1 (6 bases). Germline CDR1 and CDR2: SEHNR and FQNEAQ (reference sequence). The germline V and J ends were trimmed by 5 bases and 4 bases, with 11 bases remaining between them. The CDR3 consists of 13 residues. As DNA, the CDR3 is TGTGCCAGCAGCCAACAGGGTGGCTATGGCTACACCTTC. The encoded protein is CASSQQGGYGYTF.

This chain uses TRBV19 with TRBJ1-1; D is undetermined. Germline assignment: CDR1 LNHDA and CDR2 SQIVND (reference sequence). The CDR3 is 15 amino acids. Between the trimmed V and J ends, which lost 2 bases and 0 bases, there was a span of 10 bases. The CDR3 DNA reads TGTGCCAGTAGTATAATTCCACAAGTGAACACTGAAGCTTTCTTT. It encodes CASSIIPQVNTEAFF.

The V gene is TRBV28, the J gene TRBJ1-1, with D possibly being TRBD1 (5 bases). Germline V lookup: CDR1 MDHEN, CDR2 SYDVKM. V was trimmed by 7 bases and J by 4 bases, leaving 16 bases between them. The CDR3 is 14 residues long. In nucleotides, the CDR3 is TGTGCCAGCACCAAGCGGGGAGGGGCCACTGAAGCTTTCTTT. Translating gives CASTKRGGATEAFF.

The V gene is TRBV11-3, the J gene TRBJ2-3; 10 bases match TRBD1. V trimming: 6 bases; J trimming: 0 bases; junction bases outside the gene matches: 3. This CDR3 contains 15 residues. CDR1 and CDR2 (germline): SGHNT, YENEEA. CDR3 region: CASRRQGASTDTQYF. The DNA of the CDR3 is TGTGCCAGCAGACGACAGGGGGCAAGCACAGATACGCAGTATTTT.

The chain uses TRBV19 and TRBJ2-7, with TRBD2 as a possible D gene (5 bases). This CDR3 has 12 residues. Trimming removed 8 bases from V and 7 bases from J, with 15 bases in between. Germline CDR1 is LNHDA and CDR2 is SQIVND (reference sequence). The CDR3 reads CASGRGPLEQYF. The CDR3 nucleotides read TGTGCCAGTGGGAGAGGCCCGCTGGAGCAGTACTTC.

The chain has TRBV13 and TRBJ2-7, with TRBD2 matching 12 bases. There are 16 residues in the CDR3. Germline-derived CDR1 and CDR2 are PRHDT and FYEKMQ (reference sequence). V lost 5 bases, J lost 3 bases, and 8 bases stayed unmatched. CDR3 in amino acids: CASSPRTSGKHYEQYF. The CDR3 nucleotides are TGTGCCAGCAGCCCCCGGACTAGCGGGAAACACTACGAGCAGTACTTC.

The chain is built from TRBV30 and TRBJ1-5, with 8 bases aligning to TRBD1. Germline V gene sequence: CDR1 GTSNPN, CDR2 SVGIG (reference sequence). V dropped 3 bases and J dropped 5; count of bases not matched to a gene: 12. The length of the CDR3 is 16 residues. This CDR3 is CAWRTAGTGPHQPQHF. The DNA for the CDR3 is TGTGCCTGGAGAACCGCCGGGACAGGACCTCATCAGCCCCAGCATTTT.

J is TRBJ1-1 and V is TRBV25-1, with no clear D. Germline CDR1 is MGHDK and CDR2 is SYGVNS. The CDR3 is 15 residues long. V shed 4 bases and J shed 7 bases, with 19 bases lying between them. The CDR3, as DNA: TGTGCCAGCAGTGCAATCGAAAAAGGACGATATGAAGCTTTCTTT. It is translated as CASSAIEKGRYEAFF.

The J gene is TRBJ1-1, the V gene TRBV11-2; D might be TRBD1 (5 bases). Germline loops: CDR1 SGHAT, CDR2 FQNNGV. V was cut by 5 bases and J by 5 bases, with 12 bases left in between. CDR3 length equals 13 residues. This CDR3 is CASSLDKGTEAFF. The DNA for the CDR3 is TGTGCCAGCAGCCTCGATAAGGGGACTGAAGCTTTCTTT. The full variable domain, completed using reference TRBV11-2 and TRBJ1-1, is EAGVAQSPRYKIIEKRQSVAFWCNPISGHATLYWYQQILGQGPKLLIQFQNNGVVDDSQLPKDRFSAERLKGVDSTLKIQPAKLEDSAVYLCASSLDKGTEAFFGQGTRLTVV.

The chain's CDR3 is CASSKEDQGPDYQSTDTQYF. The CDR3 bases are TGTGCCAGCAGCAAAGAGGATCAAGGACCAGATTATCAAAGCACAGATACGCAGTATTTT. The chain employs TRBV21-1 and TRBJ2-3. TRBV21-1 represents a pseudogene. This CDR3 contains 20 residues.

The V call is TRBV6-6, the J call TRBJ2-7; 8 nucleotides align to TRBD1. The CDR3 runs 12 residues. Unmatched junction bases numbered 4, after V lost 6 bases and J lost 6 bases. CDR1 MNHNY and CDR2 SVGAGI come from the germline V gene (reference sequence). The CDR3 sequence is CASSPTGVEQYF. CDR3 DNA: TGTGCCAGCAGCCCGACAGGGGTCGAGCAGTACTTC.

This chain joins TRBV6-6 and TRBJ2-3, with D tentatively TRBD1 or TRBD2 (5 bases each). Germline V gives CDR1 MNHNY, CDR2 SVGAGI (reference sequence). Trimming pared 6 bases from V and 2 bases from J, leaving 15 bases between. This CDR3 spans 15 amino acids. The CDR3 nucleotides read TGTGCCAGCAGGGCCCCGGGACCCTACACAGATACGCAGTATTTT. Its protein product is CASRAPGPYTDTQYF.

V is TRBV11-3 and J is TRBJ2-7; no clear D. The CDR3 has 12 residues. The germline V gene has CDR1 SGHNT and CDR2 YENEEA. V lost 5 bases to trimming and J lost 4 bases, with 9 bases between them. CDR3 sequence (DNA): TGTGCCAGCAGCCAACCGTCTTACGAGCAGTACTTC. Amino acids: CASSQPSYEQYF. The full variable domain, rest sourced from reference TRBV11-3 and TRBJ2-7, is EAGVVQSPRYKIIEKKQPVAFWCNPISGHNTLYWYLQNLGQGPELLIRYENEEAVDDSQLPKDRFSAERLKGVDSTLKIQPAELGDSAVYLCASSQPSYEQYFGPGTRLTVT.

The gene calls are TRBV7-8 and TRBJ2-5; 10 nucleotides align to TRBD1. There are 15 residues in the CDR3. Germline V gene data show CDR1 as SGHVS and CDR2 as FQNEAQ. The V and J ends lost 1 base and 5 bases, in that order; junction bases with no gene match: 4. CDR3: CASSLDPGQGETQYF. CDR3 DNA sequence: TGTGCCAGCAGCTTAGACCCGGGACAGGGGGAGACCCAGTACTTC.

Only one count was recorded for this clone. This chain joins TRBV21-1 and TRBJ1-1; no check of the table's D call, TRBD1, against the DNA was made. TRBV21-1 is a pseudogene segment. There are 18 residues in the CDR3. CDR3 in DNA: TGTGCCAGCAGCAAAGAGCACAGGGGGTTGGGTCTAAACACTGAAGCTTTCTTT. The encoded protein is CASSKEHRGLGLNTEAFF.

V and J are TRBV18 and TRBJ2-2; D is possibly TRBD2 (6 bases). With 5 bases removed from V and 2 bases from J, the gap between germline ends came to 12 bases. Per germline, CDR1 KGHSH and CDR2 LQKENI. This CDR3 has 15 amino acids. CDR3 protein: CASSRPGLNTGELFF. CDR3 in DNA: TGTGCCAGCTCAAGGCCGGGACTTAACACCGGGGAGCTGTTTTTT.

The chain links TRBV28 to TRBJ2-7; 8 positions match TRBD2. The CDR3 runs 13 residues. Losses at the gene ends were 6 bases for V and 7 bases for J; bases not matched to a gene: 8. Germline lookup yields CDR1 MDHEN and CDR2 SYDVKM. The CDR3 DNA reads as TGTGCCAGCAGGCCGCGGGGGGCGTGGGAGCAGTACTTC. It is translated as CASRPRGAWEQYF. Filled out from reference TRBV28 and TRBJ2-7, the complete variable domain reads DVKVTQSSRYLVKRTGEKVFLECVQDMDHENMFWYRQDPGLGLRLIYFSYDVKMKEKGDIPEGYSVSREKKERFSLILESASTNQTSMYLCASRPRGAWEQYFGPGTRLTVT.

The chain uses TRBV28 and TRBJ2-3; TRBD2 aligns across 9 bases. The CDR3 is 17 residues long. With 3 bases clipped from V and 4 bases from J, the junction kept 11 bases outside the gene matches. Germline V lookup: CDR1 MDHEN, CDR2 SYDVKM. This chain's CDR3 is CASSLPTTGTSPDTQYF. The CDR3 DNA follows: TGTGCCAGCAGTTTGCCCACAACCGGGACTAGCCCAGATACGCAGTATTTT.